The TCR beta chain described here comes from a study of CD8 T cells in ankylosing spondylitis. Study-level points and caveats: Ankylosing spondylitis blood seemed to carry a telltale TCR beta motif made of under 10 highly homologous variants.

Preparation of TCR beta libraries was done by quantitative 5'-RACE with molecular barcodes. From the 5' RACE reads, TCRdb called clonotypes with MiXCR, one entry per CDR3 protein. Here the sample spans around 490,000 distinct CDR3 sequences, roughly 5.3% being singletons. The table lists this clonotype with many counts. Its antigen is currently unknown. V was pared by 7 bases and J by 4 bases, with 12 bases of the junction left unmatched. Germline V gene lookup returns CDR1 SGHTA and CDR2 FQGNSA. The CDR3 totals 15 residues. Sequencing was performed on blood, either unsorted or a sorted T cell fraction (not recorded which). The chain carries TRBV7-2 and TRBJ1-1, with 7 bases aligning to TRBD1. The clonotype originates from a male donor with ankylosing spondylitis. The CDR3 here is CASNLYRGMSTEAFF. The CDR3 DNA follows: TGTGCCAGCAACCTTTACAGGGGCATGAGCACTGAAGCTTTCTTT.